This T cell receptor beta chain was sequenced during a study of graft-versus-host responses after intestinal transplantation. To note about this clone: As yet, its antigen is unknown.

Assay used: immunoSEQ multiplex PCR; TCRdb lists only in-frame clones, some missing. Of about 88,000 clones listed, 94% are singletons. With 0 bases clipped from V and 6 bases from J, the junction kept 4 bases outside the gene matches. This CDR3 is built from 15 residues. CDR1 and CDR2 (germline): LGHNA, YSLEER. The clonotype originates from a human donor who was the organ donor for an intestinal transplant. The rearrangement links TRBV4-3 to TRBJ2-1; 8 bases agree with TRBD1. The sample consisted of unstimulated CD4+ T cells sorted from spleen or lymph node cells, taken before transplant. The CDR3 coding sequence is TGCGCCAGCAGCCAAGAGCCAGGGGGCGGCAATGAGCAGTTCTTC. It codes for CASSQEPGGGNEQFF.